Following are 17 T cell receptor beta chains from one sample sequenced in a study of blood T cell repertoires in COVID-19. The method was immunoSEQ multiplex PCR; TCRdb's version includes in-frame clones alone and lacks a portion of them. The sample comprises some 68,000 clones, 90% of which are singletons, and 0.4% to 0.55% rests with the top ten. The sequenced sample was peripheral blood. All receptors derive from a man aged 50-59 years with COVID-19, enrolled during active disease.

This clone was recorded a few times. For the CDR3, the DNA is TGTGCCAGCAGCGTCACGCAACAGGGGGCTGGAAACACCATATATTTT. It translates to CASSVTQQGAGNTIYF. V is TRBV9 and J is TRBJ1-3, with TRBD1 matching 8 bases. From germline, CDR1 is SGDLS and CDR2 YYNGEE. V lost 2 bases to trimming and J lost 2 bases; unmatched junction nucleotides: 6. The CDR3 is 16 amino acids.

The chain couples TRBV5-1 to TRBJ1-3, with D perhaps matching TRBD1 (6 bases). The V gene lost 4 bases and the J gene lost 0 bases, with 11 bases spanning the gap. The CDR3 has 15 residues. Germline loops: CDR1 SGHRS, CDR2 YFSETQ. The CDR3 protein is CASSNGQYSGNTIYF. The CDR3 DNA sequence: TGCGCCAGCAGCAACGGACAGTACTCTGGAAACACCATATATTTT.

This clone appeared once. The rearrangement links TRBV13 to TRBJ2-1; 8 nucleotides agree with TRBD2. The CDR3 contains 17 residues. J gave up 0 bases and V 3 bases, and 7 bases lay outside the gene matches. CDR1 is PRHDT and CDR2 is FYEKMQ in the germline V gene (reference sequence). The CDR3 DNA follows: TGTGCCAGCAGCTTCTCACCGGGAGGGTCCTCCTACAATGAGCAGTTCTTC. Translation: CASSFSPGGSSYNEQFF.

This rearrangement joins TRBV7-9 to TRBJ1-6; 7 bases match TRBD1. The CDR3 has 15 amino acids. Germline V gene sequence: CDR1 SEHNR, CDR2 FQNEAQ (reference sequence). With V trimmed by 5 bases and J by 8 bases, 9 bases remained unmatched. CDR3 coding DNA: TGTGCCAGCAGCCCGACAGGGTCGGGACATTCACCCCTCCACTTT. It codes for CASSPTGSGHSPLHF.

This clone was picked up one time. This chain connects TRBV2 to TRBJ1-2, with D possibly matching TRBD1 (5 bases). In germline, CDR1 is SNHLY, CDR2 FYNNEI. With 9 bases removed from V and 8 bases from J, the gap between germline ends came to 16 bases. The CDR3 spans 12 residues. CDR3 bases: TGTGCCAGTCAGGCGGCAGGGTGGGGCTACACCTTC. Amino acid sequence: CASQAAGWGYTF. The complete variable domain, with remaining parts taken from reference TRBV2 and TRBJ1-2, reads EPEVTQTPSHQVTQMGQEVILRCVPISNHLYFYWYRQILGQKVEFLVSFYNNEISEKSEIFDDQFSVERPDGSNFTLKIRSTKLEDSAMYFCASQAAGWGYTFGSGTRLTVV.

This clone showed up just a few times. This sequence joins TRBV6-6 and TRBJ2-2; TRBD1 matches at 7 bases. Germline CDR1 is MNHNY and CDR2 is SVGAGI (reference sequence). The CDR3 contains 13 residues. Unmatched junction bases numbered 2, after V lost 5 bases and J lost 5 bases. The DNA for the CDR3 is TGTGCCAGCAGTAAACAGGGGACCGGGGAGCTGTTTTTT. It is translated as CASSKQGTGELFF.

The V gene is TRBV18, the J gene TRBJ2-2; D might be TRBD2 (6 bases). V lost 3 bases and J lost 1, with 15 bases in between. The CDR3 covers 17 residues. From germline, CDR1 is KGHSH and CDR2 LQKENI. CDR3 residues: CASSPLGSGLNTGELFF. DNA of the CDR3: TGTGCCAGCTCACCCCTAGGGAGCGGGTTGAACACCGGGGAGCTGTTTTTT.

The table lists this clone with many counts. V is TRBV7-6 and J is TRBJ2-7, with 7 bases aligning to TRBD1. This CDR3 contains 15 residues. Germline-derived CDR1 and CDR2 are SGHVS and FNYEAQ. V gave up 2 bases and J gave up 4 bases; unmatched junction bases: 8. This CDR3 reads CASSLIKGQKYEQYF. The CDR3 DNA is TGTGCCAGCAGCTTAATCAAGGGACAGAAATACGAGCAGTACTTC.

The chain has TRBV6-5 and TRBJ2-1; D is perhaps TRBD1 (6 bases). The CDR3 extends over 14 amino acids. With 6 bases removed from V and 8 bases from J, the gap between germline ends came to 17 bases. Germline V gene lookup returns CDR1 MNHEY and CDR2 SVGAGI. The CDR3 DNA reads as TGTGCCAGCAGGAGTCAGGGGTCATCGGATGAGCAGTTCTTC. Its protein is CASRSQGSSDEQFF.

V is TRBV5-1 and J is TRBJ2-1; TRBD1 aligns across 8 bases. The CDR3 length is 15 residues. J was trimmed by 2 bases and V by 0 bases; bases with no gene match: 1. The germline V gene encodes CDR1 SGHRS and CDR2 YFSETQ. The CDR3 DNA reads as TGCGCCAGCAGCTTGGGACAGGGGACCTACAATGAGCAGTTCTTC. Its translation: CASSLGQGTYNEQFF.

The genes are TRBV30 and TRBJ1-2; no reliable D call. Germline-derived CDR1 and CDR2 are GTSNPN and SVGIG (reference sequence). This CDR3 spans 12 amino acids. V shed 0 bases and J shed 5 bases, with 7 bases lying between them. The CDR3 loop is CAWSVNGYGYTF. CDR3 nucleotides: TGTGCCTGGAGTGTAAACGGTTATGGCTACACCTTC.

This chain uses TRBV19 with TRBJ2-7; D perhaps matches TRBD1 (5 bases). The V end was cut by 6 bases, the J end by 0 bases, with 15 bases between. CDR3 length: 15 residues. From germline, CDR1 is LNHDA and CDR2 SQIVND (reference sequence). The CDR3 loop reads CASRPTGSRSYEQYF. The CDR3 DNA reads as TGTGCCAGTAGGCCAACAGGATCCCGCTCCTACGAGCAGTACTTC.

CDR3 sequence: CASSQGAGGLYEQYF. The CDR3 DNA is TGTGCCAGCAGCCAGGGAGCGGGAGGACTCTACGAGCAGTACTTC. V gene TRBV7-8 combines with J gene TRBJ2-7; 9 bases are a match to TRBD2. The CDR3 sequence is 15 residues long. V lost 5 bases, J lost 3 bases, and 8 bases stayed unmatched. From germline, CDR1 is SGHVS and CDR2 FQNEAQ.

The gene calls are TRBV29-1 and TRBJ2-7, with 7 bases fitting TRBD1. Germline assignment: CDR1 SQVTM and CDR2 ANQGSEA. The CDR3 is made up of 14 amino acids. V gave up 4 bases and J gave up 3 bases; unmatched junction bases: 9. The CDR3: CSVGPRQGYYEQYF. The DNA of the CDR3 is TGCAGCGTTGGCCCTCGACAGGGCTACTACGAGCAGTACTTC.

A word on this clone: Sequence at one end of the junction differs from germline and may be a read error. In DNA, the CDR3 is TGTGCCAGCAGTATAGCGGGCCTGGAGACCCAGTACTTC. It encodes CASSIAGLETQYF. This chain joins TRBV12-3 or TRBV12-4 and TRBJ2-5, with 7 bases fitting TRBD2. The CDR3 has 13 amino acids.

The chain couples TRBV27 to TRBJ1-1; 10 bases line up with TRBD1. V dropped 6 bases and J dropped 5; count of bases not matched to a gene: 6. The CDR3 loop spans 14 amino acids. Germline loops: CDR1 MNHEY, CDR2 SMNVEV (reference sequence). The CDR3 nucleotides read TGTGCCAGCAGAAACCGACAGGGGGCTACTGAAGCTTTCTTT. Amino acid sequence: CASRNRQGATEAFF.

The DNA for the CDR3 is TGCAGTGCTGCCGGGGACAATACGCAGTATTTT. This codes for CSAAGDNTQYF. The rearrangement uses TRBV20-1 and TRBJ2-3; perhaps TRBD1 as D (6 bases). Germline values: CDR1 DFQATT, CDR2 SNEGSKA (reference sequence). The CDR3 spans 11 residues. V was shortened by 5 bases and J by 7 bases, with 10 bases between the two germline ends.